The present T cell receptor beta chain was sequenced within a study of cytomegalovirus exposure and HLA in healthy donors. Study results and limitations: Most sequenced TCRs were rare (though some public TCRs occurred in many donors). Both high specificity and high sensitivity reportedly marked the classifier's diagnosis of cytomegalovirus status. That first-cohort TCR clusters tended to co-occur in the 90 to 150 validation repertoires was found in a later analysis.

TCRdb's copy holds only in-frame clones and misses some; the assay was immunoSEQ multiplex PCR. Altogether over 150,000 clones are present, roughly nine tenths being singletons, with the ten largest covering around 3.1%. This clone was seen more than once but under ten times. Its antigen is not identified. The sequence came from a woman under 30 in good health and CMV-seropositive. The sequenced material came from PBMCs.

The CDR3 DNA sequence: TGTGCCAGCAGCGTGTCCGGGAGGATTAACACCGGGGAGCTGTTTTTT. It translates to CASSVSGRINTGELFF. The chain couples TRBV9 to TRBJ2-2; TRBD2 matches at 7 bases. The CDR3 length is 16 residues. Germline CDR1 SGDLS, CDR2 YYNGEE. After removal of 2 bases from V and 2 bases from J, the junction contained 6 bases not matched to a gene.